The sequence of this T cell receptor (beta chain) was determined in a study of blood T cell repertoires in COVID-19. About the study: COVID-19 samples collected from the United States, Italy and Spain covered acute and convalescent phases.

Profiling relied on immunoSEQ multiplex PCR, and the TCRdb table lists in-frame clones only, not all of them. The sample lists about 260,000 clones; roughly 90% were seen once. The CDR3 length is 16 residues. The germline gives CDR1 SGHVS, CDR2 FQNEAQ. V was clipped by 1 base and J by 7 bases; unmatched bases: 5. The material sequenced was peripheral blood. The clonotype comes from a man aged 25-45 years with active or convalescent COVID-19. The rearrangement uses TRBV7-8 and TRBJ1-5; TRBD1 aligns across 12 bases. The CDR3 DNA reads TGTGCCAGCAGCTTAGGCCCCGGGACAGGGGGCCAGCCCCAGCATTTT. Its translation: CASSLGPGTGGQPQHF.